The sequence of this TCR beta chain was determined in a study of CD8+ T cells in alopecia areata. Study outcomes and limitations: Affected lesional scalp, above all in alopecia totalis/universalis, was more clonal than normal scalp.

V shed 5 bases, J shed 6 bases, and the junction held 7 bases outside the gene matches. The CDR3 contains 14 residues. From germline, CDR1 is SGHTA and CDR2 FQGNSA. In the case of 5 or 6 patients, the CD4+ cells were sorted into CD25+CD127- cells. Researchers gathered lesional scalp punch biopsies and peripheral blood from patients with alopecia areata. Following RNA extraction, reverse transcription yielded cDNA that acted as the sequencing template. TCRdb keeps only in-frame clones here, not all; method: immunoSEQ multiplex PCR. Among about 37,000 clones listed, around half were seen once. Remarks on this clone: Antigen specificity is unknown.

Input material: CD4+ Tregs sorted from blood. The chain has TRBV7-2 and TRBJ2-3; 8 bases are a match to TRBD2. This TCR came from a human donor with alopecia areata. The CDR3 spells CASSPGASGDTQYF. The CDR3 DNA reads TGTGCCAGCAGCCCTGGTGCTAGCGGGGATACGCAGTATTTT.